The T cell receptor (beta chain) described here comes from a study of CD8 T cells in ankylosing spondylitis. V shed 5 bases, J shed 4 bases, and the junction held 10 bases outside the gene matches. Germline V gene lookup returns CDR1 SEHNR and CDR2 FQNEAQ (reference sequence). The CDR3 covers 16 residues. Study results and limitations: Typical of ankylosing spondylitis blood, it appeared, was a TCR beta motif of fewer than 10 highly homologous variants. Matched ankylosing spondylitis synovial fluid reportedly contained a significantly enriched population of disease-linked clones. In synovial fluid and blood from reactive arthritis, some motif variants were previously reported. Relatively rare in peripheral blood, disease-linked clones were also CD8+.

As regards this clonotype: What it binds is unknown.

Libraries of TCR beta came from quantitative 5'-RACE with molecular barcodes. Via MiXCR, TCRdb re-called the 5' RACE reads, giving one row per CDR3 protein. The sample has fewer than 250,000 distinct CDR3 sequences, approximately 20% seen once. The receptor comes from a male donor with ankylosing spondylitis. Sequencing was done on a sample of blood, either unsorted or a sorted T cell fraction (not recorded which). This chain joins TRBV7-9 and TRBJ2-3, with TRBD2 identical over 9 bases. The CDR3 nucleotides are TGTGCCAGCAGCCCCGACTTAGCGGGAGCTGCAGATACGCAGTATTTT. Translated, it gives CASSPDLAGAADTQYF.